These 13 T cell receptor beta chains came from one sample sequenced in a study of identical twins. Via MiXCR, TCRdb re-called the 5' RACE reads, giving one row per CDR3 protein. The sample includes about 500,000 distinct CDR3 sequences, 14% of them seen just once. Separately, the same data were catalogued under a study of yellow fever vaccine responses in identical twins.

The sequenced sample consisted of CD4+ T cells sorted from blood. Source of these receptors: a woman in her late teens or twenties in good health.

The table lists this clonotype with a few counts. This sequence joins TRBV11-2 and TRBJ2-3; 10 nucleotides agree with TRBD2. Germline values: CDR1 SGHAT, CDR2 FQNNGV. This CDR3 region has 17 residues. V lost 0 bases, J lost 4 bases, and 7 bases stayed unmatched. In nucleotides, the CDR3 is TGTGCCAGCAGCTTAGATGCCGGGACTAGCGCGGCAGATACGCAGTATTTT. Its protein is CASSLDAGTSAADTQYF.

This sequence joins TRBV20-1 and TRBJ1-5, with TRBD1 as a possible D gene (5 bases). Germline lookup yields CDR1 DFQATT and CDR2 SNEGSKA (reference sequence). The V and J ends lost 2 bases and 4 bases respectively, with 15 bases between them. CDR3 length equals 15 residues. In nucleotides, the CDR3 is TGCAGTGCTAGAACCGGACATTTTCAAAATCAGCCCCAGCATTTT. Translated: CSARTGHFQNQPQHF.

This clonotype occurred a few times. The V and J genes are TRBV28 and TRBJ1-2; TRBD1 matches at 7 bases. Germline V lookup: CDR1 MDHEN, CDR2 SYDVKM. J gave up 4 bases and V 6 bases, and 11 bases lay outside the gene matches. The CDR3 extends over 15 amino acids. This CDR3 is CASSLPGNRGYGYTF. In nucleotides, the CDR3 is TGTGCCAGCAGCTTACCAGGGAACAGGGGCTATGGCTACACCTTC.

This chain joins TRBV12-3 or TRBV12-4 and TRBJ2-2; D is possibly TRBD1 or TRBD2 (6 bases each). Trimming cost V 2 bases and J 5 bases, with 12 bases left between them. The CDR3 runs to 15 residues. CDR3: CASSLNGGATGELFF. CDR3 sequence (DNA): TGTGCCAGCAGTTTAAACGGGGGCGCGACCGGGGAGCTGTTTTTT.

Of note for this clonotype: A much larger clonotype is one base distant, so this may be a read error. The DNA of the CDR3 is TGTGCCAGCAGACCGACGGACACCTACAATGAGCAGTTCTTC. The encoded protein is CASRPTDTYNEQFF. This chain connects TRBV6-1 to TRBJ2-1, with D perhaps matching TRBD1 (5 bases). V lost 6 bases to trimming and J lost 2 bases, with 11 bases between them. Looked up from germline, CDR1 is MNHNS and CDR2 is SASEGT. The CDR3 is 14 amino acids.

This clonotype was found many times. The V and J genes are TRBV5-1 and TRBJ2-7, with a weak D call TRBD1 (5 bases). This CDR3 comprises 14 residues. V was clipped by 1 base and J by 0 bases, with 8 bases between them. Germline assignment: CDR1 SGHRS and CDR2 YFSETQ. This chain's CDR3 is CASSLQGSSYEQYF. The CDR3 coding sequence is TGCGCCAGCAGCTTGCAGGGAAGCTCCTACGAGCAGTACTTC.

V usage is TRBV5-1 and J usage is TRBJ2-3, with unresolved D. The CDR3 has 12 residues. V was clipped by 0 bases and J by 4 bases, with 3 bases between them. The germline CDR1 and CDR2 sequences are SGHRS and YFSETQ. CDR3 protein: CASSLEPDTQYF. The CDR3 DNA sequence: TGCGCCAGCAGCTTGGAGCCAGATACGCAGTATTTT.

This clonotype was seen at least ten times. The gene calls are TRBV5-1 and TRBJ2-1; 15 bases line up with TRBD2. Germline assignment: CDR1 SGHRS and CDR2 YFSETQ. CDR3 length: 17 residues. With 2 bases clipped from V and 9 bases from J, the junction kept 9 bases outside the gene matches. The CDR3 loop is CASSFPGLAGGLGEQFF. For the CDR3, the DNA is TGCGCCAGCAGCTTCCCCGGACTAGCGGGGGGGTTGGGTGAGCAGTTCTTC.

This clonotype was detected only a few times. V gene TRBV10-3 combines with J gene TRBJ1-3; unclear D gene. The germline V gene encodes CDR1 ENHRY and CDR2 SYGVKD. The CDR3 is 13 amino acids. Trimming removed 0 bases at V and 3 bases at J, with 3 bases between. The CDR3 DNA reads TGTGCCATCAGTGAGTCCGGTGGAAACACCATATATTTT. Amino acid sequence: CAISESGGNTIYF.

This clonotype was seen at least ten times. The genes are TRBV5-6 and TRBJ1-5, with D possibly being TRBD1 (5 bases). CDR1 SGHDT and CDR2 YYEEEE come from the germline V gene. There are 16 residues in the CDR3. With 4 bases removed from V and 2 bases from J, the gap between germline ends came to 16 bases. Here the CDR3 DNA reads TGTGCCAGCAGCCCGAGGGGTAGGGGTGGCAATCAGCCCCAGCATTTT. Residues: CASSPRGRGGNQPQHF.

The sample holds a few counts of this clonotype. The J gene is TRBJ2-3, the V gene TRBV10-3; the D is unclear. Trimming left V 0 bases short and J 2 bases short, with 9 bases between. CDR1 and CDR2 from the germline V gene are ENHRY and SYGVKD. The CDR3 is 15 residues long. CDR3 sequence reads: CAISESRSATDTQYF. The CDR3 DNA follows: TGTGCCATCAGTGAGTCAAGGTCCGCCACAGATACGCAGTATTTT.

The rearrangement links TRBV12-3 or TRBV12-4 to TRBJ2-1; TRBD2 matches 9 bases. V trimming: 1 base; J trimming: 4 bases; junction bases outside the gene matches: 2. The CDR3 covers 15 residues. The CDR3: CASSLGTSDYNEQFF. CDR3 sequence (DNA): TGTGCCAGCAGTTTAGGGACTAGCGATTACAATGAGCAGTTCTTC.

This clonotype was counted a few times. Here the CDR3 reads CASRPTRENTEAFF. The CDR3 nucleotides are TGTGCCAGCAGGCCTACACGGGAGAACACTGAAGCTTTCTTT. The V and J genes are TRBV12-3 or TRBV12-4 and TRBJ1-1; D gene uncertain. CDR3 size: 14 residues. Deletions cut 6 bases from V and 1 base from J, with 12 bases between.